This record concerns one TCR beta chain sequence. No antigen is known for it. The CDR3 runs to 12 residues. The trim removed 5 bases at V and 12 bases at J, leaving 7 bases unmatched. Germline CDR1 is SGHDN and CDR2 is FVKESK. This record comes from a study of cytomegalovirus exposure and HLA in healthy donors. Study outcomes and limitations: Earlier findings revealed that most TCR beta V segments proved productive either about 87% or about 30% of the time.

The PCR had 60 Vbeta and 13 Jbeta primers. The protocol was immunoSEQ multiplex PCR, while the TCRdb copy is restricted to in-frame clones and leaves out a portion. This sample's table reports under 150,000 clones. The receptor's source is a woman between 55 and 75 years old in good health and CMV-seronegative. The chain carries TRBV14 and TRBJ2-1; TRBD2 aligns across 7 bases. The sequenced sample was PBMCs. The CDR3: CASSSWVAGQFF. In nucleotides, the CDR3 is TGTGCCAGCAGCTCCTGGGTAGCGGGGCAGTTCTTC.